Below are 14 T cell receptor beta chains sequenced from a single sample in a study of blood T cells in healthy people across ages. Combining a sample-barcoded 5' primer with a J-beta primer mix, a second PCR ran for about 7 to 11 cycles. TCRdb re-derived calls from the 5' RACE reads in MiXCR, one entry per CDR3 protein. The sample records 750,000 to 1,000,000 distinct CDR3 sequences, 29% being singletons. These records were also assigned to another study, of T cells of mothers and their children.

Sequences were obtained from blood. These receptors all stem from a woman aged 40-49 years in good health.

As regards this clonotype: One junction end does not reproduce the germline sequence, and a read error may be involved. This chain connects TRBV7-2 to TRBJ2-1; no clear D gene. This CDR3 is built from 13 residues. Germline CDR1 and CDR2: SGHTA and FQGNSA. The CDR3 reads CASSLATDLAWFF. The CDR3 DNA reads TGCGCCAGCAGCTTAGCCACGGACCTTGCGTGGTTCTTC.

This clonotype was seen many times. V and J are TRBV7-6 and TRBJ2-7; D call uncertain. The CDR3 runs 14 residues. Looked up from germline, CDR1 is SGHVS and CDR2 is FNYEAQ. V was clipped by 3 bases and J by 5 bases, with 14 bases between them. The CDR3 DNA follows: TGTGCCAGCAGCTTGGACCCCACCACCAACGAGCAGTACTTC. Encoded protein: CASSLDPTTNEQYF.

This clonotype was counted between two and nine times. The rearrangement joins TRBV2 to TRBJ1-6; 10 nucleotides match TRBD1. Germline V lookup: CDR1 SNHLY, CDR2 FYNNEI. V gave up 11 bases and J gave up 4 bases; unmatched junction bases: 11. This CDR3 comprises 16 residues. The CDR3 region has the DNA TGTGCCTTACATAGTGGGACAGGGGCGTATAATTCACCCCTCCACTTT. Residues: CALHSGTGAYNSPLHF.

The chain employs TRBV3-1 and TRBJ1-1; D not certain. The germline V gene encodes CDR1 LGHDT and CDR2 YNNKEL (reference sequence). Trimming shortened V by 3 bases and J by 1 base, and 12 bases separated the two germline ends. The CDR3 has 15 amino acids. In DNA form, the CDR3 reads TGTGCCAGCAGCCAGGGTCCACGGGGGAACACTGAAGCTTTCTTT. This gives the protein CASSQGPRGNTEAFF.

There are a few counts of this clonotype. The V and J genes are TRBV5-5 and TRBJ2-5, with TRBD2 matching 13 bases. The V gene's germline CDR1 is SGHKS and CDR2 YYEKEE (reference sequence). The CDR3 contains 18 residues. The V segment lost 4 bases and the J segment 1 base; nucleotides outside the gene matches: 10. Written as DNA, the CDR3 is TGTGCCAGCAGCCCCGGACTAGCGGGGGCCTCTTTCCAAGAGACCCAGTACTTC. Translating gives CASSPGLAGASFQETQYF.

This clonotype was recorded once. As DNA, the CDR3 is TGTGCCAGCAGCTTTCCTCACGGGGTGGATACGCAGTATTTT. It specifies CASSFPHGVDTQYF. The rearrangement links TRBV11-2 to TRBJ2-3, with TRBD2 as a possible D gene (5 bases). V was shortened by 3 bases and J by 6 bases, with 13 bases between the two germline ends. The CDR3 runs to 14 residues. The germline CDR1 and CDR2 sequences are SGHAT and FQNNGV.

This clonotype appeared a single time. Since a much larger clone is just one base distant, this may be a read error. V gene TRBV7-6 combines with J gene TRBJ2-4, with 13 bases fitting TRBD2. This CDR3 has 15 residues. V shed 5 bases, J shed 4 bases, and the junction held 2 bases outside the gene matches. Germline V lookup: CDR1 SGHVS, CDR2 FNYEAQ. The CDR3 sequence is CASSMGLAGKNIQYF. For the CDR3, the DNA is TGTGCCAGCAGCATGGGACTAGCGGGGAAAAACATTCAGTACTTC.

This chain links TRBV6-2 or TRBV6-3 with TRBJ2-5, with 8 bases identical to TRBD2. This CDR3 is 15 amino acids long. Trimming took 8 bases from V and 0 from J; bases not matched to a gene: 8. The germline V gene has CDR1 MNHEY and CDR2 SVGEGT. The CDR3 nucleotides read TGTGCCAGCGGCGTCCAGCGGGGGTACCAAGAGACCCAGTACTTC. Its protein product is CASGVQRGYQETQYF.

The table lists this clonotype with a few counts. V gene TRBV20-1 combines with J gene TRBJ2-7, with TRBD1 matching 9 bases. This CDR3 has 15 residues. Trimming removed 3 bases from V and 2 bases from J; junction bases left unmatched: 8. Per germline, CDR1 DFQATT and CDR2 SNEGSKA (reference sequence). The CDR3 sequence is CSARVPGTGPYEQYF. Written as DNA, the CDR3 is TGCAGTGCTAGGGTCCCCGGGACAGGGCCCTACGAGCAGTACTTC.

The chain has TRBV27 and TRBJ1-5; D remains unclear. The CDR3 spans 13 residues. Germline CDR1 and CDR2: MNHEY and SMNVEV (reference sequence). V was pared by 6 bases and J by 1 base, with 7 bases between. CDR3: CASRVISNQPQHF. The CDR3 nucleotides read TGTGCCAGCAGAGTTATAAGCAATCAGCCCCAGCATTTT.

The rearrangement joins TRBV28 to TRBJ2-3; 10 bases agree with TRBD2. Germline V gene data show CDR1 as MDHEN and CDR2 as SYDVKM. The CDR3 sequence is 15 residues long. V shed 5 bases, J shed 8 bases, and the junction held 10 bases outside the gene matches. The CDR3 here is CASSTSGAAYGTQYF. CDR3 DNA sequence: TGTGCCAGCAGTACTAGCGGGGCGGCTTACGGTACGCAGTATTTT.

A note on this clonotype: This sequence may be a read error, since a much larger clone differs from it by one base. V gene TRBV18 combines with J gene TRBJ2-5; D gene uncertain. This CDR3 is built from 16 residues. V lost 1 base, J lost 10 bases, and 22 bases lay in between. Germline V gives CDR1 KGHSH, CDR2 LQKENI. This CDR3 is CASSPLWAGPEEVQYF. Written as DNA, the CDR3 is TGTGCCAGCTCACCACTCTGGGCAGGCCCAGAAGAGGTCCAGTACTTC.

This clonotype occurred a few times. This chain joins TRBV28 and TRBJ2-3; D remains unclear. This CDR3 contains 14 residues. V was cut by 4 bases and J by 1 base, with 9 bases left in between. Per the germline V gene, CDR1 is MDHEN and CDR2 is SYDVKM. The CDR3 region has the DNA TGTGCCAGCAGTTATAACTACCGCACAGATACGCAGTATTTT. This gives the protein CASSYNYRTDTQYF.

Many counts were recorded for this clonotype. V and J are TRBV29-1 and TRBJ2-7; D not certain. This CDR3 comprises 14 residues. V was pared by 8 bases and J by 3 bases, with 20 bases between. CDR1 and CDR2 (germline): SQVTM, ANQGSEA. The CDR3 sequence: CSSQGQAFNYEQYF. In nucleotides, the CDR3 is TGCAGCTCCCAAGGTCAGGCTTTCAACTACGAGCAGTACTTC.